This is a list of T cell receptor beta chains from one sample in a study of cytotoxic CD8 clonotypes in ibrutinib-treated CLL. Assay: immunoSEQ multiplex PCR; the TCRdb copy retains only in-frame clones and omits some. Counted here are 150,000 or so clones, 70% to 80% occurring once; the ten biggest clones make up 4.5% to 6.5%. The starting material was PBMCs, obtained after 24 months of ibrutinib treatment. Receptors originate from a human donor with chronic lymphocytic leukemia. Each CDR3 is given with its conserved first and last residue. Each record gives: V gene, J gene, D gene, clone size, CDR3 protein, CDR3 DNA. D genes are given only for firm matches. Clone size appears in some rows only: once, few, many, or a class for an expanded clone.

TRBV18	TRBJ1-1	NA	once	CASSPPGQPDEAFF	TGTGCCAGCTCACCACCCGGTCAGCCGGATGAAGCTTTCTTT
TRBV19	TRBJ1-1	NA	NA	CASSPQTDRDTEAFF	TGTGCCAGTAGTCCCCAGACCGACAGAGACACTGAAGCTTTCTTT
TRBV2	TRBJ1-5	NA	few	CASSEAGRNQPQHF	TGTGCCAGCAGTGAGGCGGGCCGTAATCAGCCCCAGCATTTT
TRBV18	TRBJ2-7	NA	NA	CASSPITSSAASSYEQYF	TGTGCCAGCTCACCAATTACTTCTAGCGCCGCCAGCTCCTACGAGCAGTACTTC
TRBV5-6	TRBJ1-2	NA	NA	CASSLGQSYGYTF	TGTGCCAGCAGCTTGGGGCAGAGCTATGGCTACACCTTC
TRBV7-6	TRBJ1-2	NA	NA	CASSLVAGEGLGGYTF	TGTGCCAGCAGCTTAGTAGCTGGGGAGGGCCTGGGGGGCTACACCTTC
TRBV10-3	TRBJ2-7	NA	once	CAISEGVSYEQYF	TGTGCCATCAGTGAGGGGGTTTCCTACGAGCAGTACTTC
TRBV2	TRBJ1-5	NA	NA	CASSDTGNQPQHF	TGTGCCAGCAGTGATACGGGGAATCAGCCCCAGCATTTT
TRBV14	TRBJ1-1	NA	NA	CASSKRRSWDTEAFF	TGTGCCAGCAGCAAGCGTCGAAGCTGGGACACTGAAGCTTTCTTT
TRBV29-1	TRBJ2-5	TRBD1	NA	CSVGTGPWETQYF	TGCAGCGTTGGGACAGGGCCTTGGGAGACCCAGTACTTC
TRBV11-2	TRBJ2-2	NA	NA	CASSPGAIWDTGELFF	TGTGCCAGCAGCCCGGGGGCGATTTGGGATACCGGGGAGCTGTTTTTT
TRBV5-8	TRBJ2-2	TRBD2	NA	CASSPGLAGNTGELFF	TGTGCCAGCAGCCCGGGACTAGCGGGTAACACCGGGGAGCTGTTTTTT
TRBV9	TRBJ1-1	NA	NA	CASSIVGTTEAFF	TGTGCCAGCAGCATAGTCGGGACCACTGAAGCTTTCTTT